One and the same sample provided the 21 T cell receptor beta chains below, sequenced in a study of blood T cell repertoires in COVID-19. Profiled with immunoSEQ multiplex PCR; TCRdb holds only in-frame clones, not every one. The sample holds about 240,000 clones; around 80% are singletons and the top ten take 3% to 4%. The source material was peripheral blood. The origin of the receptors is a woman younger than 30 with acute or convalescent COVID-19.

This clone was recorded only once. Here the CDR3 DNA reads TGTGCCAGCAGGGGTAGCGGGACGCACCAAAACATTCAGTACTTC. Translating gives CASRGSGTHQNIQYF. The chain carries TRBV6-5 and TRBJ2-4, with 8 positions matching TRBD2. V was clipped by 6 bases and J by 5 bases; unmatched bases: 9. Germline V gives CDR1 MNHEY, CDR2 SVGAGI. This CDR3 spans 15 amino acids.

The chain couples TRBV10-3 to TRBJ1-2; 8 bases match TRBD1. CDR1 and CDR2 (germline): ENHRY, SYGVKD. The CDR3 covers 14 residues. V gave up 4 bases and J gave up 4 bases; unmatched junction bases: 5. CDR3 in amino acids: CAISGQGNIYGYTF. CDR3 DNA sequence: TGTGCCATCAGTGGACAGGGGAATATCTATGGCTACACCTTC.

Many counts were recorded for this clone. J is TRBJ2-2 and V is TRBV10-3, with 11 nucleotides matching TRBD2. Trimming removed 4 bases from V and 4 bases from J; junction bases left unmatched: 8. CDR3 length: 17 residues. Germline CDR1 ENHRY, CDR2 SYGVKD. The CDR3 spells CAISVGGTSGSTGELFF. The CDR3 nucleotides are TGTGCCATCAGTGTAGGCGGGACTAGCGGTTCCACCGGGGAGCTGTTTTTT.

The CDR3 nucleotides are TGTGCCACCAGCAGAGATCGAGCACAACTAAACTACGAGCAGTACTTC. As protein: CATSRDRAQLNYEQYF. The chain couples TRBV15 to TRBJ2-7; no reliable D call. Germline V gene data show CDR1 as LNHNV and CDR2 as YYDKDF (reference sequence). This CDR3 contains 16 residues. V was pared by 0 bases and J by 3 bases, with 15 bases between.

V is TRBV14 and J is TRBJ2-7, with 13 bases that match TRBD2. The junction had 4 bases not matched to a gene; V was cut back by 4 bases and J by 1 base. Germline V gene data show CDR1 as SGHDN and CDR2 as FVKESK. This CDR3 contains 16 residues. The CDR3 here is CASSLGLAGWSYEQYF. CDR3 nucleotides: TGTGCCAGCAGCCTGGGACTAGCGGGATGGTCCTACGAGCAGTACTTC. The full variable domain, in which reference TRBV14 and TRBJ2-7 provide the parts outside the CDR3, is EAGVTQFPSHSVIEKGQTVTLRCDPISGHDNLYWYRRVMGKEIKFLLHFVKESKQDESGMPNNRFLAERTGGTYSTLKVQPAELEDSGVYFCASSLGLAGWSYEQYFGPGTRLTVT.

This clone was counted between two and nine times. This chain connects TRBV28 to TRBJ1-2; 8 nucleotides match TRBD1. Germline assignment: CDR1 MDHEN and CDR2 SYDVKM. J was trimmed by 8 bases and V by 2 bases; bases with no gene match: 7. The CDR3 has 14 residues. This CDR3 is CASSLRQGAFGYTF. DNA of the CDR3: TGTGCCAGCAGTTTACGGCAGGGGGCCTTCGGCTACACCTTC.

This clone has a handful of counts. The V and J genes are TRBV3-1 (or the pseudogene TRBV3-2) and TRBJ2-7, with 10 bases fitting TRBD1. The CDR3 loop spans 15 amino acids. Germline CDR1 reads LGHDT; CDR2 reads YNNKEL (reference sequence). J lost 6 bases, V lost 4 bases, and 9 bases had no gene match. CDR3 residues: CASSPPRGTGAEQYF. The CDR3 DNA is TGTGCCAGCAGCCCTCCTCGAGGGACAGGGGCCGAGCAGTACTTC.

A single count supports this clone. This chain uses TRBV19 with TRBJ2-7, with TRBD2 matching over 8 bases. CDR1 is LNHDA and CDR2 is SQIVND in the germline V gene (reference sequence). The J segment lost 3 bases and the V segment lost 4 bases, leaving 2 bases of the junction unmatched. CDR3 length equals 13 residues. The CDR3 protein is CASSTSGSYEQYF. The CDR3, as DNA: TGTGCCAGTAGTACAAGCGGGAGCTACGAGCAGTACTTC.

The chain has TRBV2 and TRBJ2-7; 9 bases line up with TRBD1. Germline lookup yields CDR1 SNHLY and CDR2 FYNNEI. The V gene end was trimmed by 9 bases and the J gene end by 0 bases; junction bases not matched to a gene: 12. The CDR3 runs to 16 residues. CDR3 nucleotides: TGTGCCAGGACTCGGACAACAGGGGGCGCCTCCTACGAGCAGTACTTC. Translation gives CARTRTTGGASYEQYF. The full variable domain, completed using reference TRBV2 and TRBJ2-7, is EPEVTQTPSHQVTQMGQEVILRCVPISNHLYFYWYRQILGQKVEFLVSFYNNEISEKSEIFDDQFSVERPDGSNFTLKIRSTKLEDSAMYFCARTRTTGGASYEQYFGPGTRLTVT.

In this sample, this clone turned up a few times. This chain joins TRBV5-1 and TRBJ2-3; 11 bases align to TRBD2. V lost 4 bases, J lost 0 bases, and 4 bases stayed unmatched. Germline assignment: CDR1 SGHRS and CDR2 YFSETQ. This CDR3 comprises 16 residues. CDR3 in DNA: TGCGCCAGCAGCGTAGGACTAGCGGGCAGCACAGATACGCAGTATTTT. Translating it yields CASSVGLAGSTDTQYF.

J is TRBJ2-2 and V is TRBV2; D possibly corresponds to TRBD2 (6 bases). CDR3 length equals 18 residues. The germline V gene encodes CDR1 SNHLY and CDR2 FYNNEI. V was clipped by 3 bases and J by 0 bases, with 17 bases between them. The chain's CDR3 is CASSDSGVSLANTGELFF. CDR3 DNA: TGTGCCAGCAGTGACTCGGGAGTTTCACTGGCGAACACCGGGGAGCTGTTTTTT. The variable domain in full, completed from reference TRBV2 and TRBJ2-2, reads EPEVTQTPSHQVTQMGQEVILRCVPISNHLYFYWYRQILGQKVEFLVSFYNNEISEKSEIFDDQFSVERPDGSNFTLKIRSTKLEDSAMYFCASSDSGVSLANTGELFFGEGSRLTVL.

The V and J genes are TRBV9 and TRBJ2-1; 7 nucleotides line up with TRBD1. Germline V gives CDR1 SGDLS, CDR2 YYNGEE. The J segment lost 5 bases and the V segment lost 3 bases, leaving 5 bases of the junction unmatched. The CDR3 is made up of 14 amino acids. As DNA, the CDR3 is TGTGCCAGCAGCGCCACCGGGACAGACAATGAGCAGTTCTTC. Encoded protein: CASSATGTDNEQFF. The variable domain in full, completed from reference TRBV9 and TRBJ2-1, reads DSGVTQTPKHLITATGQRVTLRCSPRSGDLSVYWYQQSLDQGLQFLIQYYNGEERAKGNILERFSAQQFPDLHSELNLSSLELGDSALYFCASSATGTDNEQFFGPGTRLTVL.

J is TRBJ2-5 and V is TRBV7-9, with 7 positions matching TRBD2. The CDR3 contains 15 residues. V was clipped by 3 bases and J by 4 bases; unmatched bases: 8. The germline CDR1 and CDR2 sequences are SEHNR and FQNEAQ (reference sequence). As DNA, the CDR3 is TGTGCCAGCAGCTTTTATCGGACTAGTGGAGAGACCCAGTACTTC. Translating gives CASSFYRTSGETQYF.

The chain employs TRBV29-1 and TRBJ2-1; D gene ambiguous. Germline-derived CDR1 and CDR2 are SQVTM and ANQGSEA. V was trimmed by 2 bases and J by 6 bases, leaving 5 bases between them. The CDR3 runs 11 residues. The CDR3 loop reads CSVEISNEQFF. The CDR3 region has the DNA TGCAGCGTTGAAATTAGCAATGAGCAGTTCTTC.

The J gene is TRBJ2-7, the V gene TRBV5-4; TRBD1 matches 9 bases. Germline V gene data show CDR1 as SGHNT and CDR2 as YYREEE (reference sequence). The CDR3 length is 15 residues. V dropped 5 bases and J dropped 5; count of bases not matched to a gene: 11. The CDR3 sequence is CASRNPGQGLHEQYF. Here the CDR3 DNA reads TGTGCCAGCAGAAACCCGGGACAGGGTTTACACGAGCAGTACTTC. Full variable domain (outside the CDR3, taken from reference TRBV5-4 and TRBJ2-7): ETGVTQSPTHLIKTRGQQVTLRCSSQSGHNTVSWYQQALGQGPQFIFQYYREEENGRGNFPPRFSGLQFPNYSSELNVNALELDDSALYLCASRNPGQGLHEQYFGPGTRLTVT.

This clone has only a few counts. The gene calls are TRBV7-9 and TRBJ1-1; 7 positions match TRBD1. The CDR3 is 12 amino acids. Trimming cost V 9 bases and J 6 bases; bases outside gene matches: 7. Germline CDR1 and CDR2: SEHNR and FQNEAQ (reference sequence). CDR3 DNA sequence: TGTGCCAGTTTAGACCAGGGGGCTGAAGCTTTCTTT. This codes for CASLDQGAEAFF. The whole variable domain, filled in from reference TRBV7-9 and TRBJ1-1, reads DTGVSQNPRHKITKRGQNVTFRCDPISEHNRLYWYRQTLGQGPEFLTYFQNEAQLEKSRLLSDRFSAERPKGSFSTLEIQRTEQGDSAMYLCASLDQGAEAFFGQGTRLTVV.

The CDR3 here is CASSHRGAYEQYF. The CDR3 DNA follows: TGTGCCAGCAGCCACCGCGGGGCCTACGAGCAGTACTTC. The chain uses TRBV5-8 and TRBJ2-7; possibly TRBD2 for D (6 bases). The V and J ends lost 4 bases and 2 bases respectively, with 10 bases between them. The germline V gene has CDR1 SGHTS and CDR2 YDEGEE. CDR3 length: 13 residues.

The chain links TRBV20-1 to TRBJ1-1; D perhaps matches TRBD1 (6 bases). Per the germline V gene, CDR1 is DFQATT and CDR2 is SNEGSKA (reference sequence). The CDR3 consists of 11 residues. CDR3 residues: CLSGGATEAFF. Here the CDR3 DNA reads TGCCTGTCCGGGGGGGCGACTGAAGCTTTCTTT.

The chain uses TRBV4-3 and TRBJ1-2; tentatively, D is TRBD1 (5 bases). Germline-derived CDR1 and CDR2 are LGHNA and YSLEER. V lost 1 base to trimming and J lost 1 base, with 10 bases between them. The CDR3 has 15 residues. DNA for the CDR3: TGCGCCAGCAGCCAAGTTTGGGGGGGTAACTATGGCTACACCTTC. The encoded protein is CASSQVWGGNYGYTF.

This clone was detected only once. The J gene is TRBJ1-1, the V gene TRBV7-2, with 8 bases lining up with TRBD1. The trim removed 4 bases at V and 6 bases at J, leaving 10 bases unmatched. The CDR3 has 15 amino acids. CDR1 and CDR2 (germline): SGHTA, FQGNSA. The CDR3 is CASSSSTGEAAEAFF. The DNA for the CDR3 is TGTGCCAGCAGCTCGTCGACAGGGGAGGCGGCTGAAGCTTTCTTT.

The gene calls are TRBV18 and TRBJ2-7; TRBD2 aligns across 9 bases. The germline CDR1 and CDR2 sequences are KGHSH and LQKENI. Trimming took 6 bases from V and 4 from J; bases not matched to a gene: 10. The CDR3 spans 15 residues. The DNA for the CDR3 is TGTGCCAGCTCGCAGTCTTCTAGCGGGGCTTACGAGCAGTACTTC. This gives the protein CASSQSSSGAYEQYF.